This entry lists 20 T cell receptor beta chains sequenced from one sample in a study of technical replicates of blood from a handful of donors. The repertoire was sequenced with immunoSEQ multiplex PCR; TCRdb's copy has only in-frame clones and lacks some. The data contain fewer than 95,000 clones, 85% to 95% of them singletons. Sequencing was done on a sample of T cells isolated from PBMCs. The receptors here all came from a human donor in good health.

V usage is TRBV2 and J usage is TRBJ2-7; 11 bases are a match to TRBD1. Germline loops: CDR1 SNHLY, CDR2 FYNNEI. J lost 7 bases, V lost 6 bases, and 11 bases had no gene match. The CDR3 consists of 15 residues. The CDR3 DNA follows: TGTGCCAGCAGGGGCTTAGGACAGGGGGCGAGGGAGCAGTACTTC. Translated: CASRGLGQGAREQYF.

The chain links TRBV27 to TRBJ2-7; 10 nucleotides line up with TRBD2. V was clipped by 4 bases and J by 0 bases; unmatched bases: 3. The CDR3 length is 15 residues. Germline CDR1 MNHEY, CDR2 SMNVEV (reference sequence). CDR3 nucleotide sequence: TGTGCCAGCAGTTCGTGGACTAGCGGCTCCTACGAGCAGTACTTC. Amino acid sequence: CASSSWTSGSYEQYF.

This chain links TRBV13 with TRBJ2-4; D is possibly TRBD1 (5 bases). V lost 5 bases, J lost 4 bases, and 12 bases lay in between. CDR1 PRHDT and CDR2 FYEKMQ come from the germline V gene (reference sequence). CDR3 size: 14 residues. CDR3 sequence (DNA): TGTGCCAGCAGCGGCGGACCAGGGAAAAACATTCAGTACTTC. Amino acid sequence: CASSGGPGKNIQYF.

CDR3: CASSPRQGTQETQYF. CDR3 sequence (DNA): TGTGCCAGCAGCCCACGACAGGGGACACAAGAGACCCAGTACTTC. This chain connects TRBV11-2 to TRBJ2-5; 8 nucleotides line up with TRBD1. CDR3 length: 15 amino acids. J lost 2 bases, V lost 5 bases, and 7 bases had no gene match. Per germline, CDR1 SGHAT and CDR2 FQNNGV.

A few counts support this clone. The chain uses TRBV7-9 and TRBJ1-1; D might be TRBD1 (6 bases). Trimming pared 5 bases from V and 6 bases from J, leaving 22 bases between. CDR1 and CDR2 from the germline V gene are SEHNR and FQNEAQ (reference sequence). This CDR3 has 16 residues. CDR3 nucleotide sequence: TGTGCCAGCAGCACAGGGAGGGTATTAAGCGGCGCTGAAGCTTTCTTT. Translating gives CASSTGRVLSGAEAFF.

The chain combines TRBV28 with TRBJ2-1; the D is unclear. V was cut by 3 bases and J by 7 bases, with 4 bases left in between. Germline V gene data show CDR1 as MDHEN and CDR2 as SYDVKM. The CDR3 runs 11 residues. The DNA for the CDR3 is TGTGCCAGCAGTTTGGAGAATGAGCAGTTCTTC. This gives the protein CASSLENEQFF.

This clone was counted once. The V call is TRBV11-2, the J call TRBJ1-2; 9 nucleotides align to TRBD1. Per germline, CDR1 SGHAT and CDR2 FQNNGV. After removal of 4 bases from V and 1 base from J, the junction contained 16 bases not matched to a gene. CDR3 length equals 19 residues. This CDR3 is CASSSLRDRDRAHNYGYTF. CDR3 bases: TGTGCCAGCAGCTCCCTGAGGGACCGGGACAGGGCCCATAACTATGGCTACACCTTC. The whole variable domain, filled in from reference TRBV11-2 and TRBJ1-2, reads EAGVAQSPRYKIIEKRQSVAFWCNPISGHATLYWYQQILGQGPKLLIQFQNNGVVDDSQLPKDRFSAERLKGVDSTLKIQPAKLEDSAVYLCASSSLRDRDRAHNYGYTFGSGTRLTVV.

The J gene is TRBJ1-5, the V gene TRBV19; weak D call: TRBD1 (5 bases). The germline CDR1 and CDR2 sequences are LNHDA and SQIVND (reference sequence). CDR3 length: 13 amino acids. Trimming took off 5 bases at V and 4 bases at J, with 9 bases between the two ends. CDR3 amino acids: CASSAGVNQPQHF. In nucleotides, the CDR3 is TGTGCCAGTAGTGCGGGGGTGAATCAGCCCCAGCATTTT.

CDR3 sequence (DNA): TGTGCCAGCAGCTTGGAGGGGGGGTCCTACGAGCAGTACTTC. Its protein is CASSLEGGSYEQYF. The chain carries TRBV5-4 and TRBJ2-7, with a tentative D call TRBD2 (7 bases). This CDR3 spans 14 amino acids. Germline V gene data show CDR1 as SGHNT and CDR2 as YYREEE (reference sequence). V was trimmed by 0 bases and J by 1 base, leaving 8 bases between them.

The V gene is TRBV5-5, the J gene TRBJ1-4, with D maybe TRBD1 (5 bases). The CDR3 length is 15 residues. Germline CDR1 SGHKS, CDR2 YYEKEE (reference sequence). Deletions cut 4 bases from V and 0 bases from J, with 10 bases between. The CDR3 DNA reads as TGTGCCAGCAGCGGATTGACAGCAACTAATGAAAAACTGTTTTTT. Its protein product is CASSGLTATNEKLFF.

The chain employs TRBV18 and TRBJ1-5, with unresolved D. Trimming removed 6 bases at V and 4 bases at J, with 10 bases between. The CDR3 spans 13 residues. Germline V lookup: CDR1 KGHSH, CDR2 LQKENI. CDR3 residues: CASSRGENQPQHF. DNA for the CDR3: TGTGCCAGCTCGCGGGGAGAAAATCAGCCCCAGCATTTT.

The chain couples TRBV7-2 to TRBJ2-1; 8 bases fit TRBD2. The germline V gene encodes CDR1 SGHTA and CDR2 FQGNSA. This CDR3 is 15 amino acids long. Losses at the gene ends were 3 bases for V and 2 bases for J; bases not matched to a gene: 3. In DNA, the CDR3 is TGTGCCAGCAGCTTCGGACTAGCTACCTACAATGAGCAGTTCTTC. Amino acids: CASSFGLATYNEQFF.

V gene TRBV18 combines with J gene TRBJ2-5; 8 bases map to TRBD1. The CDR3 has 15 residues. Per the germline V gene, CDR1 is KGHSH and CDR2 is LQKENI. V shed 0 bases, J shed 5 bases, and the junction held 5 bases outside the gene matches. The CDR3, as DNA: TGTGCCAGCTCACCACCGACAGGGGATGGGGAGACCCAGTACTTC. Its protein product is CASSPPTGDGETQYF. Full variable domain (rest looked up from reference TRBV18 and TRBJ2-5): NAGVMQNPRHLVRRRGQEARLRCSPMKGHSHVYWYRQLPEEGLKFMVYLQKENIIDESGMPKERFSAEFPKEGPSILRIQQVVRGDSAAYFCASSPPTGDGETQYFGPGTRLLVL.

This chain links TRBV10-3 with TRBJ2-7; a possible D gene is TRBD1 (5 bases). The V gene lost 7 bases and the J gene lost 1 base, with 14 bases spanning the gap. Germline values: CDR1 ENHRY, CDR2 SYGVKD. The CDR3 has 14 residues. As DNA, the CDR3 is TGTGCCATCAACCAGGGTCTCTCTTCCTACGAGCAGTACTTC. This encodes CAINQGLSSYEQYF.

As DNA, the CDR3 is TGCGCCAGCAGCCAAGAGGGACAGGTAGATAATTCACCCCTCCACTTT. Its protein product is CASSQEGQVDNSPLHF. The chain carries TRBV4-1 and TRBJ1-6, with TRBD1 identical over 8 bases. V was clipped by 0 bases and J by 5 bases; unmatched bases: 3. Per germline, CDR1 MGHRA and CDR2 YSYEKL. The CDR3 is 16 residues long.

The chain has TRBV5-1 and TRBJ1-1; D ambiguous. Germline CDR1 SGHRS, CDR2 YFSETQ. The CDR3 runs 14 residues. V lost 0 bases and J 2 bases, leaving 8 bases between the germline ends. CDR3 DNA sequence: TGCGCCAGCAGCTTGGGTACAGTCAACACTGAAGCTTTCTTT. It specifies CASSLGTVNTEAFF.

The gene calls are TRBV11-1 and TRBJ1-2; D gene ambiguous. Germline CDR1 reads SGHAT; CDR2 reads FQDESV (reference sequence). The CDR3 covers 13 residues. Trimming removed 6 bases from V and 4 bases from J, with 12 bases in between. The CDR3: CASSRTTRYGYTF. The CDR3, as DNA: TGTGCCAGCAGTCGCACAACACGCTATGGCTACACCTTC.

The chain joins TRBV5-1 to TRBJ2-5; 7 nucleotides match TRBD1. The germline gives CDR1 SGHRS, CDR2 YFSETQ. The CDR3 length is 14 residues. Unmatched junction bases numbered 4, after V lost 0 bases and J lost 5 bases. CDR3 DNA: TGCGCCAGCAGCTTGGGACAGGGTGGGGAGACCCAGTACTTC. Protein sequence: CASSLGQGGETQYF.

J is TRBJ1-5 and V is TRBV2; possible D gene TRBD1, 5 bases. Per germline, CDR1 SNHLY and CDR2 FYNNEI. The ends were cut back, 6 bases at V and 6 bases at J, with 18 bases in the middle. This CDR3 is 15 amino acids long. The CDR3 nucleotides are TGTGCCAGCAGGGGGGACTCCTACCCCGGTCAGCCCCAGCATTTT. It is translated as CASRGDSYPGQPQHF.

The CDR3 bases are TGTGCCAGCAGCTTAGTAGCTGGGAGCATGAACACTGAAGCTTTCTTT. Its protein product is CASSLVAGSMNTEAFF. The chain joins TRBV11-3 to TRBJ1-1; D not certain. Trimming took 1 base from V and 0 from J, leaving 12 bases between them. Germline assignment: CDR1 SGHNT and CDR2 YENEEA. This CDR3 is 16 amino acids long.